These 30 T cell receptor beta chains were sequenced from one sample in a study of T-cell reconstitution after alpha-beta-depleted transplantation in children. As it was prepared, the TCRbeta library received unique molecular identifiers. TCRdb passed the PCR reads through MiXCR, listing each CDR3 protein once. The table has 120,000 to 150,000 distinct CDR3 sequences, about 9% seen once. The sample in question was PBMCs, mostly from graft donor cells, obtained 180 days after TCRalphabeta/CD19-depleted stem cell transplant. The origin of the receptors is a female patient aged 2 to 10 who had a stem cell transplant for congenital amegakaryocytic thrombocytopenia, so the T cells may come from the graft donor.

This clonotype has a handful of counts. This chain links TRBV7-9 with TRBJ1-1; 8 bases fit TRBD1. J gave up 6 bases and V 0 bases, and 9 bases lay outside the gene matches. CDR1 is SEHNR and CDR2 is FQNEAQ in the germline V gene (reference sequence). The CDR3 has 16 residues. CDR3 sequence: CASSLAGQGPSAEAFF. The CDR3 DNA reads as TGTGCCAGCAGCTTAGCCGGACAGGGTCCTTCTGCTGAAGCTTTCTTT.

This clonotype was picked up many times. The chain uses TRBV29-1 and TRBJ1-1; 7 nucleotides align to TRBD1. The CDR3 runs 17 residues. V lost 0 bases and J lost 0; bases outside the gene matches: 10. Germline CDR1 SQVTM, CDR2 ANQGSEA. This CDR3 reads CSVEELVDRYMNTEAFF. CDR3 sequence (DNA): TGCAGCGTTGAAGAATTAGTGGACAGGTACATGAACACTGAAGCTTTCTTT. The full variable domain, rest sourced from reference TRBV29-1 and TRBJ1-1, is SAVISQKPSRDICQRGTSLTIQCQVDSQVTMMFWYRQQPGQSLTLIATANQGSEATYESGFVIDKFPISRPNLTFSTLTVSNMSPEDSSIYLCSVEELVDRYMNTEAFFGQGTRLTVV.

In nucleotides, the CDR3 is TGCGCCAGCAGCCAAGATCGGGCAGGGTTGAACACTGAAGCTTTCTTT. Its protein is CASSQDRAGLNTEAFF. The chain couples TRBV4-3 to TRBJ1-1, with a possible D match to TRBD1 (5 bases). Germline lookup yields CDR1 LGHNA and CDR2 YSLEER. This CDR3 is 16 amino acids long. V was pared by 0 bases and J by 0 bases, with 11 bases between.

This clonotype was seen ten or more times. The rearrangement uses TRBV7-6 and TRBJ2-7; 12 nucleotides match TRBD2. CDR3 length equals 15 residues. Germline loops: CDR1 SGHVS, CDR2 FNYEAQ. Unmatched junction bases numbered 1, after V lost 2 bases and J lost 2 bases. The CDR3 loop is CASSLRTSGAYEQYF. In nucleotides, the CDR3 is TGTGCCAGCAGCTTACGGACTAGCGGGGCCTACGAGCAGTACTTC. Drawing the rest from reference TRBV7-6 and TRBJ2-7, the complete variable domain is GAGVSQSPRYKVTKRGQDVALRCDPISGHVSLYWYRQALGQGPEFLTYFNYEAQQDKSGLPNDRFSAERPEGSISTLTIQRTEQRDSAMYRCASSLRTSGAYEQYFGPGTRLTVT.

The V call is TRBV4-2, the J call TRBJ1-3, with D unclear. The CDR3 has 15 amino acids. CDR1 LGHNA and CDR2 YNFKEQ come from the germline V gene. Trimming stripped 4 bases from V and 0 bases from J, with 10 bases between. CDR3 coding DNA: TGTGCCAGCAGCCTTATGCTCGACTCTGGAAACACCATATATTTT. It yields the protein CASSLMLDSGNTIYF.

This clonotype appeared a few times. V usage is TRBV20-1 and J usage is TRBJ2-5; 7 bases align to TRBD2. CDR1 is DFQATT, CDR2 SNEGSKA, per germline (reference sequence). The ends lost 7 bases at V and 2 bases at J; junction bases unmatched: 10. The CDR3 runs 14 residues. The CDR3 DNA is TGCAGTGAGGGAGGGGATAGCGGACAAGAGACCCAGTACTTC. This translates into CSEGGDSGQETQYF.

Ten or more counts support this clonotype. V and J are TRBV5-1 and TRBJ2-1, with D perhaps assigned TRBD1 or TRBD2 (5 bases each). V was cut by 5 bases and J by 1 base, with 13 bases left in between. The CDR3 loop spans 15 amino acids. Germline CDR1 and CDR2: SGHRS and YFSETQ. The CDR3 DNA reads TGCGCCAGCAGTGTGGGACGGACATCCTACAATGAGCAGTTCTTC. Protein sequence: CASSVGRTSYNEQFF.

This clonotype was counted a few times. The DNA for the CDR3 is TGTGCCTGGAGTCCGCGGGTTTACGAGCAGTACTTC. It encodes CAWSPRVYEQYF. The rearrangement links TRBV30 to TRBJ2-7, with a possible D match to TRBD2 (5 bases). Deletions cut 2 bases from V and 4 bases from J, with 9 bases between. From germline, CDR1 is GTSNPN and CDR2 SVGIG (reference sequence). The CDR3 contains 12 residues.

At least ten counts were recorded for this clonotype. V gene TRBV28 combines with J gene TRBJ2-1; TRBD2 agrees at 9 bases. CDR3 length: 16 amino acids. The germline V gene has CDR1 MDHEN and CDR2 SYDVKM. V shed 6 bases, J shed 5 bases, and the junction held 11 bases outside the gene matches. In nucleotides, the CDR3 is TGTGCCAGCAGCCCCTCGGGCGGGAGGGCCGACAATGAGCAGTTCTTC. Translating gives CASSPSGGRADNEQFF.

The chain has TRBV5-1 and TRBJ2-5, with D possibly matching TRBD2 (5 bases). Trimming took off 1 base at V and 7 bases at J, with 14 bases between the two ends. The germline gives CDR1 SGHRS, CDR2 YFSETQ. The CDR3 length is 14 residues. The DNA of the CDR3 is TGCGCCAGCAGCTTGAGCGGCCCCACAACGACCCAGTACTTC. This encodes CASSLSGPTTTQYF.

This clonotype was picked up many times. CDR3 residues: CASTRRGQGPDTQYF. The CDR3 nucleotides are TGTGCCAGCACCAGGAGGGGACAGGGCCCAGATACGCAGTATTTT. V usage is TRBV7-8 and J usage is TRBJ2-3; 9 bases fit TRBD1. The CDR3 contains 15 residues. V lost 7 bases and J lost 4; bases outside the gene matches: 9. Germline CDR1 is SGHVS and CDR2 is FQNEAQ.

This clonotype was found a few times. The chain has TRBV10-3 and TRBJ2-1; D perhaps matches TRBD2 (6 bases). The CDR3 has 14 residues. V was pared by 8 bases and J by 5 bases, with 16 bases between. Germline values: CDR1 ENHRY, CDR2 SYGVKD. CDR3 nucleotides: TGTGCCATCTCCGTGTGGCGGGGTCACAATGAGCAGTTCTTC. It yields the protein CAISVWRGHNEQFF.

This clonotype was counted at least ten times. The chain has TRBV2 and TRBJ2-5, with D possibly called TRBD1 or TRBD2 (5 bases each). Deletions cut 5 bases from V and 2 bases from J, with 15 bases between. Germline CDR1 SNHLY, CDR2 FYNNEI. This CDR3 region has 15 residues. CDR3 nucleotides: TGTGCCAGCAGTTATACCGGGACGGTACAAGAGACCCAGTACTTC. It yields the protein CASSYTGTVQETQYF. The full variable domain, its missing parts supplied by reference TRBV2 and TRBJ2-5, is EPEVTQTPSHQVTQMGQEVILRCVPISNHLYFYWYRQILGQKVEFLVSFYNNEISEKSEIFDDQFSVERPDGSNFTLKIRSTKLEDSAMYFCASSYTGTVQETQYFGPGTRLLVL.

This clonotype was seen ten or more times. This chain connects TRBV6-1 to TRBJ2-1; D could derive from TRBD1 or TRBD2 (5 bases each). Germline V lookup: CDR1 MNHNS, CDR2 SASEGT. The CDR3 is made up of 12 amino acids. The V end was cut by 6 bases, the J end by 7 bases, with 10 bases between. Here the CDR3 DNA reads TGTGCCAGCAGGGGGACCAGAAATGAGCAGTTCTTC. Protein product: CASRGTRNEQFF.

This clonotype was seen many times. CDR3 DNA sequence: TGCAGTGCTTATGTCCCACCCCTCCACTTT. Protein sequence: CSAYVPPLHF. J is TRBJ1-6 and V is TRBV20-1; no reliable D call. Germline values: CDR1 DFQATT, CDR2 SNEGSKA (reference sequence). Between the trimmed V and J ends, which lost 5 bases and 11 bases, there was a span of 7 bases. The CDR3 runs 10 residues.

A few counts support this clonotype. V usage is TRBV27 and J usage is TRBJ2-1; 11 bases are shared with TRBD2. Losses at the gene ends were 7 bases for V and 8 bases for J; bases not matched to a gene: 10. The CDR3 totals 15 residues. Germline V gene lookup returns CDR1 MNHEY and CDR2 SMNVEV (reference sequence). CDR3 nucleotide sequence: TGTGCCAGCACCTCGCTAGCGGGAGGACCTGATGAGCAGTTCTTC. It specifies CASTSLAGGPDEQFF.

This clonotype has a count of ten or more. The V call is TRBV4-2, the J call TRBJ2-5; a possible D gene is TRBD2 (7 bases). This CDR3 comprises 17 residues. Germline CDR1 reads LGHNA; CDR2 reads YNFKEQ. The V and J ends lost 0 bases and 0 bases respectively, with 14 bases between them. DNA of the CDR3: TGTGCCAGCAGCCAAGATGGAGGCGGGGGCCACCAAGAGACCCAGTACTTC. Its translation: CASSQDGGGGHQETQYF.

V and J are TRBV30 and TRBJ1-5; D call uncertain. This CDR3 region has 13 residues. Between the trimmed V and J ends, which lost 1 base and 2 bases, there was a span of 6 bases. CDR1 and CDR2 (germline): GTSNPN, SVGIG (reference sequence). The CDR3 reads CAWSAQRNQPQHF. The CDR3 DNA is TGTGCCTGGAGTGCCCAGCGCAATCAGCCCCAGCATTTT.

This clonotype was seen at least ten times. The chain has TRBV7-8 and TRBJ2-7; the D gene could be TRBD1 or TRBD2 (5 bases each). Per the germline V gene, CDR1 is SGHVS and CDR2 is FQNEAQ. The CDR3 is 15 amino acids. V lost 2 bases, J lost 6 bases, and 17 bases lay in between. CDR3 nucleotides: TGTGCCAGCAGCTTACCGGGATACCTAGGGGCCGAGCAGTACTTC. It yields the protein CASSLPGYLGAEQYF.

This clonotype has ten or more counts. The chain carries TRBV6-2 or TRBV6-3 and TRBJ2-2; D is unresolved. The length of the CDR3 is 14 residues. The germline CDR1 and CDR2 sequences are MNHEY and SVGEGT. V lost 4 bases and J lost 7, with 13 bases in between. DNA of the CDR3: TGTGCCAGCAGTTTGAAGGGCAAAGTCGGGGAGCTGTTTTTT. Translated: CASSLKGKVGELFF.

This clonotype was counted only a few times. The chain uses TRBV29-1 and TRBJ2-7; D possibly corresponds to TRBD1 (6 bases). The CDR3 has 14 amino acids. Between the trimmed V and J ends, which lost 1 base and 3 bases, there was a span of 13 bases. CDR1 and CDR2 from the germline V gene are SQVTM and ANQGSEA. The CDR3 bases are TGCAGCGTTGAAGGCAGGGGCCCTCTCTACGAGCAGTACTTC. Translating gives CSVEGRGPLYEQYF.

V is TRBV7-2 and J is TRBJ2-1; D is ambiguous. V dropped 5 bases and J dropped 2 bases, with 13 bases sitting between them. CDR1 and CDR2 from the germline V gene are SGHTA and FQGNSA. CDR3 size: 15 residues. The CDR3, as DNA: TGTGCCAGCAGCCCTAAGTGGGCCCCCTACAATGAGCAGTTCTTC. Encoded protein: CASSPKWAPYNEQFF.

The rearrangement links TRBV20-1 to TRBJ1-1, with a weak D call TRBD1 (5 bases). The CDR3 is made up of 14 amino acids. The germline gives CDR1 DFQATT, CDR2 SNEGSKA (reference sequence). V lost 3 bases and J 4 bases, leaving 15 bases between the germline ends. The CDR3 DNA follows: TGCAGTGCTAGCGTGGCAGGGAGGGCCACTGAAGCTTTCTTT. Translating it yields CSASVAGRATEAFF.

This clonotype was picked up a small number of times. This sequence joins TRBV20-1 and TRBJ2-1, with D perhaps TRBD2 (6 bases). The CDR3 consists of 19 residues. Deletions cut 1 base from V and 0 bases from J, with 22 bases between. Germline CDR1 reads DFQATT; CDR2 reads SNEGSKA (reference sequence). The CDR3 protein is CSARGSGGVLPSSYNEQFF. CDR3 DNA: TGCAGTGCTAGAGGGTCTGGCGGGGTCTTACCGAGCTCCTACAATGAGCAGTTCTTC.

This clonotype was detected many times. For the CDR3, the DNA is TGCGCCAGCGGCGGACGGTCCGGATCGGGCTACACCTTC. It specifies CASGGRSGSGYTF. V is TRBV5-1 and J is TRBJ1-2; D is undetermined. Germline V gene sequence: CDR1 SGHRS, CDR2 YFSETQ. V shed 7 bases and J shed 8 bases, with 18 bases lying between them. The CDR3 has 13 amino acids.

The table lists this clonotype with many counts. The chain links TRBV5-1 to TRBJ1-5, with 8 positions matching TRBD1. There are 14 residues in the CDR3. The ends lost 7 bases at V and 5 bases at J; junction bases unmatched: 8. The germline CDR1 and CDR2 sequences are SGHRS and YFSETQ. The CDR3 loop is CASDGQGVHQPQHF. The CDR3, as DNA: TGCGCCAGCGACGGACAGGGAGTCCATCAGCCCCAGCATTTT.

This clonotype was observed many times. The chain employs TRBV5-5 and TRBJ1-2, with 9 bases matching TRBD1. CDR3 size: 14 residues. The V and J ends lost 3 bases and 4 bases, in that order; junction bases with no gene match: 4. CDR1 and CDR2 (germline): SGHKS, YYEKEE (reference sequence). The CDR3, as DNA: TGTGCCAGCAGCTCAGCACAGGGGGCCTATGGCTACACCTTC. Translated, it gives CASSSAQGAYGYTF.

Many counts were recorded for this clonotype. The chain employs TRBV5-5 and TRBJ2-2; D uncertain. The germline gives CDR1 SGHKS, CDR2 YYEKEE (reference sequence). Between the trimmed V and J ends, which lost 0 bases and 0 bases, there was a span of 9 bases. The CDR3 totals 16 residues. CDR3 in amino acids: CASSLGALANTGELFF. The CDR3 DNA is TGTGCCAGCAGCTTGGGAGCTCTAGCGAACACCGGGGAGCTGTTTTTT.

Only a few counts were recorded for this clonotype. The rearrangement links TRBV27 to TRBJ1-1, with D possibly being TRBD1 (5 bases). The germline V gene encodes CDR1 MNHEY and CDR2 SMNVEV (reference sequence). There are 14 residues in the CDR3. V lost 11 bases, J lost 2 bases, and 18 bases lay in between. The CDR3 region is CAREGKGFNTEAFF. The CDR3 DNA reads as TGTGCCCGGGAGGGGAAGGGGTTTAACACTGAAGCTTTCTTT.

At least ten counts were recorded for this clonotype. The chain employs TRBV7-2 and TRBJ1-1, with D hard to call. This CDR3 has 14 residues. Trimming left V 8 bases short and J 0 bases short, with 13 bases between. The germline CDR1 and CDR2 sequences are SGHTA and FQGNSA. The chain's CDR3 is CASHLSPLNTEAFF. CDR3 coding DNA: TGTGCCAGCCATCTATCACCGCTGAACACTGAAGCTTTCTTT.